This T cell receptor (beta chain) appears in the sequencing data of a study of blood T cell repertoires in COVID-19 (dated by TCRdb to between 2020 and 2021). Regarding the complete study: Collaborator samples came from the United States, Italy and Spain and covered acute and convalescent phases of COVID-19. The repertoires were released in a freely available public database intended as a resource for research on the immune response to SARS-CoV-2. The prospective study material was composed of cDNA or gDNA derived from T cells, B-cell-depleted T cells, or PBMCs. A de-identified subject ID, COVID-19 status, age in years and sex were almost always included in the sample metadata. Where available, HLA class I and class II types were obtained from metadata supplied by the sample provider rather than from assay-based typing. Deeply sampled blood TCRbeta repertoires from subjects exposed to, actively infected with, or recovered from COVID-19 were included in the dataset. The samples were drawn from two sources: the first 160 participants of the ongoing ImmuneRACE study, and 950 to 1,500 subjects contributed by 6 global collaborators. Results the study describes overall, beyond this receptor: How much clinical and demographic metadata was included differed by source and by participant, and the metadata was provided uncurated.

This clone appeared a single time. Its target antigen remains unknown. The input lacks base qualities; no much larger clone sits a single base away. Collaborating institutions collected whole blood in K2EDTA tubes following their own protocols. For TCRbeta analysis, collaborator samples were shipped as frozen whole blood, as isolated PBMCs, or as DNA extracted from either sample type. The CDR3 covers 13 residues, taking in both the cysteine and the phenylalanine. The entry retains the CDR3 DNA only, 39 bases that are in frame from base 1. As encoded in the germline V gene, CDR1 is LGHNA while CDR2 is YNFKEQ. V has 8 bases trimmed and J has 6 bases trimmed; junction bases matching no gene number 6. TCRbeta CDR3 regions were amplified from genomic DNA by means of the immunoSEQ Assay, a bias-controlled multiplex PCR. The published analysis was carried out like this. The number of nucleated cells in each sample was estimated from the amplification of reference gene primers within the assay. Sequence reads were collapsed and filtered to measure the absolute abundance of every unique TCRbeta CDR3 rearrangement. For each sample, productive Simpson clonality was calculated by taking the square root of Simpson's diversity index across productive rearrangements. TCRdb provides this immuneACCESS table in a form limited to in-frame rearrangements. Some clones are lacking; in checked studies, under half of them reflect an unresolved V gene, and why the rest are absent is not known. V and J calls and clone size are those listed in that table; D and trimming were worked out from the DNA. The sample data list about 210,000 clones, and about four fifths of these were observed just once. The leading ten clones occupy around 6.9% of the sample.

This clonotype was sampled from a man aged 60-69 years with acute or convalescent COVID-19. Sequencing used peripheral blood. The chain is encoded by TRBV4-2 joined to TRBJ2-1; 8 of the junction bases match TRBD1. The CDR3 region: CASRETGVNEQFF. At the DNA level, the sequence is TGTGCCAGCCGCGAGACAGGGGTCAATGAGCAGTTCTTC.